This is a list of T cell receptor beta chains from one sample in a study of control samples from healthy donors and cancer patients. TCRdb's table, derived via immunoSEQ multiplex PCR, lists solely in-frame clones and lacks some. The data contain 160,000 or so clones, roughly 92% of them singletons. Material for sequencing was blood. Receptors originate from a woman in her twenties or thirties in good health. Both conserved end residues are part of each CDR3. A D gene is named only where the DNA matches it firmly. Size values are once, few and many counts, or a class for expanded clones, and some rows have none.

d_gene: TRBD2; abundance: NA; j_gene: TRBJ2-1; v_gene: TRBV29-1; CDR3aa: CSAKRLASYNEQFF; CDR3nt: TGCAGCGCCAAAAGACTAGCCTCCTACAATGAGCAGTTCTTC
d_gene: NA; abundance: once; j_gene: TRBJ2-2; v_gene: TRBV7-3; CDR3aa: CASSLGMGNTGELFF; CDR3nt: TGTGCCAGCAGCTTAGGGATGGGGAACACCGGGGAGCTGTTTTTT
d_gene: NA; abundance: NA; j_gene: TRBJ1-2; v_gene: TRBV28; CDR3aa: CATSGTSPNYGYTF; CDR3nt: TGTGCCACCTCAGGGACATCTCCTAACTATGGCTACACCTTC
d_gene: NA; abundance: NA; j_gene: TRBJ1-4; v_gene: TRBV28; CDR3aa: CASSLELEGILFF; CDR3nt: TGTGCCAGCAGTTTAGAACTTGAGGGTATTCTGTTTTTT
d_gene: TRBD1; abundance: NA; j_gene: TRBJ2-3; v_gene: TRBV27; CDR3aa: CASSLSAGGADTQYF; CDR3nt: TGTGCCAGCAGTTTATCGGCAGGGGGCGCAGATACGCAGTATTTT
d_gene: TRBD2; abundance: NA; j_gene: TRBJ2-7; v_gene: TRBV9; CDR3aa: CASSVGELAGAEQYF; CDR3nt: TGTGCCAGCAGCGTAGGCGAACTAGCGGGAGCCGAGCAGTACTTC
d_gene: NA; abundance: NA; j_gene: TRBJ1-2; v_gene: TRBV3-1/TRBV3-2; CDR3aa: CASSQAETGYGYTF; CDR3nt: TGTGCCAGCAGCCAAGCGGAAACAGGGTATGGCTACACCTTC
d_gene: NA; abundance: NA; j_gene: TRBJ2-1; v_gene: TRBV7-2; CDR3aa: CASSLGTDAYNEQFF; CDR3nt: TGTGCCAGCAGCTTGGGGACGGATGCCTACAATGAGCAGTTCTTC
d_gene: NA; abundance: NA; j_gene: TRBJ2-2; v_gene: TRBV28; CDR3aa: CASSTSGKDTGELFF; CDR3nt: TGTGCCAGCAGTACCAGCGGCAAGGACACCGGGGAGCTGTTTTTT
d_gene: NA; abundance: NA; j_gene: TRBJ1-2; v_gene: TRBV24-1; CDR3aa: CATSEAGNYGYTF; CDR3nt: TGTGCCACCAGTGAGGCAGGCAACTATGGCTACACCTTC
d_gene: TRBD2; abundance: once; j_gene: TRBJ2-7; v_gene: TRBV28; CDR3aa: CASSSSRLAGAYEQYF; CDR3nt: TGTGCCAGCAGTTCCTCCCGGCTAGCGGGAGCATACGAGCAGTACTTC
d_gene: NA; abundance: NA; j_gene: TRBJ2-7; v_gene: TRBV7-9; CDR3aa: CASSLAGVDYEQYF; CDR3nt: TGTGCCAGCAGCTTAGCGGGAGTGGATTACGAGCAGTACTTC
d_gene: NA; abundance: NA; j_gene: TRBJ2-2; v_gene: TRBV11-2; CDR3aa: CASSSNTGELFF; CDR3nt: TGTGCCAGCAGCTCGAACACCGGGGAGCTGTTTTTT
d_gene: TRBD2; abundance: NA; j_gene: TRBJ2-1; v_gene: TRBV5-1; CDR3aa: CASSLTSGTSSYNEQFF; CDR3nt: TGCGCCAGCAGCCTGACTAGCGGAACAAGCTCCTACAATGAGCAGTTCTTC
d_gene: NA; abundance: NA; j_gene: TRBJ1-2; v_gene: TRBV5-1; CDR3aa: CASSFGGMANYGYTF; CDR3nt: TGCGCCAGCAGCTTCGGAGGGATGGCGAACTATGGCTACACCTTC
d_gene: TRBD2; abundance: NA; j_gene: TRBJ2-3; v_gene: TRBV9; CDR3aa: CASSLPTSGSTDTQYF; CDR3nt: TGTGCCAGCAGCCTCCCGACTAGCGGGAGCACAGATACGCAGTATTTT
d_gene: NA; abundance: NA; j_gene: TRBJ2-4; v_gene: TRBV7-9; CDR3aa: CASSLGAGLAKNIQYF; CDR3nt: TGTGCCAGCAGCTTAGGGGCAGGCCTAGCCAAAAACATTCAGTACTTC
d_gene: NA; abundance: once; j_gene: TRBJ1-1; v_gene: TRBV7-9; CDR3aa: CASSLDRDLEAFF; CDR3nt: TGTGCCAGCAGCTTAGATCGGGACCTTGAAGCTTTCTTT
d_gene: NA; abundance: NA; j_gene: TRBJ2-7; v_gene: TRBV7-2; CDR3aa: CASSPRRTRGTYEQYF; CDR3nt: TGTGCCAGCAGCCCCAGAAGGACTAGGGGGACCTACGAGCAGTACTTC
d_gene: NA; abundance: NA; j_gene: TRBJ2-7; v_gene: TRBV4-3; CDR3aa: CASSQDAFVTVYEQYF; CDR3nt: TGCGCCAGCAGCCAAGATGCCTTTGTAACAGTCTACGAGCAGTACTTC
d_gene: TRBD2; abundance: NA; j_gene: TRBJ2-7; v_gene: TRBV7-2; CDR3aa: CASSSGLARGEQYF; CDR3nt: TGTGCCAGCAGCTCAGGACTAGCGCGGGGGGAGCAGTACTTC
d_gene: NA; abundance: NA; j_gene: TRBJ2-1; v_gene: TRBV5-1; CDR3aa: CASSLEVTSYNEQFF; CDR3nt: TGCGCCAGCAGCTTGGAGGTGACCAGCTACAATGAGCAGTTCTTC
d_gene: NA; abundance: once; j_gene: TRBJ2-2; v_gene: TRBV12-3/TRBV12-4; CDR3aa: CASGSVTGELFF; CDR3nt: TGTGCCAGCGGAAGCGTCACCGGGGAGCTGTTTTTT
d_gene: NA; abundance: NA; j_gene: TRBJ2-3; v_gene: TRBV24-1; CDR3aa: CATSDTTDTQYF; CDR3nt: TGTGCCACCAGTGATACGACAGATACGCAGTATTTT
d_gene: TRBD1; abundance: NA; j_gene: TRBJ1-1; v_gene: TRBV3-1/TRBV3-2; CDR3aa: CASSPGQVMNTEAFF; CDR3nt: TGTGCCAGCAGCCCTGGACAGGTGATGAACACTGAAGCTTTCTTT
d_gene: NA; abundance: NA; j_gene: TRBJ2-1; v_gene: TRBV7-2; CDR3aa: CASSLWADSNNEQFF; CDR3nt: TGTGCCAGCAGCTTATGGGCGGACTCTAACAATGAGCAGTTCTTC
d_gene: NA; abundance: NA; j_gene: TRBJ2-1; v_gene: TRBV28; CDR3aa: CASSLEGRRYNEQFF; CDR3nt: TGTGCCAGCAGTTTAGAGGGAAGGAGATACAATGAGCAGTTCTTC
d_gene: TRBD1; abundance: NA; j_gene: TRBJ2-2; v_gene: TRBV19; CDR3aa: CASSATGFTGELFF; CDR3nt: TGTGCCAGTAGTGCGACAGGGTTCACCGGGGAGCTGTTTTTT
d_gene: NA; abundance: NA; j_gene: TRBJ1-3; v_gene: TRBV6-5; CDR3aa: CASSYGVFSGNTIYF; CDR3nt: TGTGCCAGCAGTTACGGGGTTTTCTCTGGAAACACCATATATTTT
d_gene: NA; abundance: NA; j_gene: TRBJ1-1; v_gene: TRBV11-3; CDR3aa: CASSLDRYTEAFF; CDR3nt: TGTGCCAGCAGCTTAGACCGGTACACTGAAGCTTTCTTT
d_gene: NA; abundance: NA; j_gene: TRBJ2-1; v_gene: TRBV7-9; CDR3aa: CASSLATANEQFF; CDR3nt: TGTGCCAGCAGCTTAGCCACCGCCAATGAGCAGTTCTTC
d_gene: NA; abundance: NA; j_gene: TRBJ2-7; v_gene: TRBV19; CDR3aa: CASSTTGFYEQYF; CDR3nt: TGTGCCAGTAGCACAACAGGGTTCTACGAGCAGTACTTC
d_gene: NA; abundance: NA; j_gene: TRBJ2-7; v_gene: TRBV21-1; CDR3aa: CASSGKLGKAGGPYEQYF; CDR3nt: TGTGCCAGCAGCGGAAAATTGGGCAAAGCGGGAGGGCCATACGAGCAGTACTTC
d_gene: NA; abundance: NA; j_gene: TRBJ1-1; v_gene: TRBV6-5; CDR3aa: CASKAVVNTEAFF; CDR3nt: TGTGCCAGCAAGGCTGTTGTGAACACTGAAGCTTTCTTT
d_gene: NA; abundance: NA; j_gene: TRBJ2-3; v_gene: TRBV5-1; CDR3aa: CASSITNQGDTQYF; CDR3nt: TGCGCCAGCAGCATCACAAACCAGGGGGATACGCAGTATTTT
d_gene: NA; abundance: NA; j_gene: TRBJ1-6; v_gene: TRBV14; CDR3aa: CASRTGLYNSPLHF; CDR3nt: TGTGCCAGCAGAACAGGACTCTATAATTCACCCCTCCACTTT
d_gene: TRBD1; abundance: NA; j_gene: TRBJ1-6; v_gene: TRBV2; CDR3aa: CASRSGTGVSPLHF; CDR3nt: TGTGCCAGCAGGTCCGGGACAGGGGTGTCACCCCTCCACTTT
d_gene: NA; abundance: NA; j_gene: TRBJ2-1; v_gene: TRBV10-3; CDR3aa: CAAGGSYNEQFF; CDR3nt: TGTGCCGCCGGGGGCTCCTACAATGAGCAGTTCTTC
d_gene: TRBD2; abundance: NA; j_gene: TRBJ2-1; v_gene: TRBV6-6; CDR3aa: CASKGSGSGYNEQFF; CDR3nt: TGTGCCAGCAAGGGTAGCGGGAGCGGTTACAATGAGCAGTTCTTC
d_gene: TRBD2; abundance: NA; j_gene: TRBJ2-7; v_gene: TRBV29-1; CDR3aa: CSVGGLAGGLEQYF; CDR3nt: TGCAGCGTTGGGGGACTAGCGGGAGGGCTTGAGCAGTACTTC
d_gene: NA; abundance: NA; j_gene: TRBJ1-1; v_gene: TRBV5-6; CDR3aa: CASSLANGEFAFF; CDR3nt: TGTGCCAGCAGCTTGGCCAATGGGGAATTCGCTTTCTTT
d_gene: NA; abundance: NA; j_gene: TRBJ1-2; v_gene: TRBV6-5; CDR3aa: CASSYSSRQAGYGYTF; CDR3nt: TGTGCCAGCAGTTACTCCTCCCGTCAGGCGGGCTATGGCTACACCTTC
d_gene: NA; abundance: NA; j_gene: TRBJ1-3; v_gene: TRBV2; CDR3aa: CASSEEAVGNTIYF; CDR3nt: TGTGCCAGCAGTGAAGAGGCAGTCGGAAACACCATATATTTT
d_gene: NA; abundance: NA; j_gene: TRBJ2-7; v_gene: TRBV7-8; CDR3aa: CASSFGIRGLNYEQYF; CDR3nt: TGTGCCAGCAGCTTCGGTATTCGAGGCCTCAACTACGAGCAGTACTTC
d_gene: NA; abundance: NA; j_gene: TRBJ1-3; v_gene: TRBV9; CDR3aa: CASSVGNGRGNTIYF; CDR3nt: TGTGCCAGCAGCGTAGGTAACGGACGGGGAAACACCATATATTTT
d_gene: TRBD2; abundance: NA; j_gene: TRBJ2-5; v_gene: TRBV14; CDR3aa: CASSQDERGGTQYF; CDR3nt: TGTGCCAGCAGCCAAGATGAACGGGGGGGGACCCAGTACTTC
d_gene: NA; abundance: NA; j_gene: TRBJ2-7; v_gene: TRBV6-5; CDR3aa: CASSHEQPSYEQYF; CDR3nt: TGTGCCAGCAGCCATGAACAGCCCTCTTACGAGCAGTACTTC
d_gene: NA; abundance: NA; j_gene: TRBJ2-3; v_gene: TRBV7-9; CDR3aa: CASSRPLRETQYF; CDR3nt: TGTGCCAGCAGCAGGCCCCTCCGGGAGACGCAGTATTTT
d_gene: NA; abundance: NA; j_gene: TRBJ2-7; v_gene: TRBV7-2; CDR3aa: CASGRQAYEQYF; CDR3nt: TGTGCCAGCGGCCGACAGGCCTACGAGCAGTACTTC
d_gene: NA; abundance: NA; j_gene: TRBJ1-1; v_gene: TRBV28; CDR3aa: CASLLNTEAFF; CDR3nt: TGTGCCAGCCTTCTTAACACTGAAGCTTTCTTT
d_gene: NA; abundance: once; j_gene: TRBJ2-3; v_gene: TRBV5-4; CDR3aa: CASSLEVSGVTDTQYF; CDR3nt: TGTGCCAGCAGCTTGGAGGTTAGCGGAGTCACAGATACGCAGTATTTT
d_gene: TRBD2; abundance: NA; j_gene: TRBJ2-3; v_gene: TRBV9; CDR3aa: CASSVEAGAAGGGTDTQYF; CDR3nt: TGTGCCAGCAGCGTAGAGGCGGGGGCAGCGGGAGGTGGGACAGATACGCAGTATTTT